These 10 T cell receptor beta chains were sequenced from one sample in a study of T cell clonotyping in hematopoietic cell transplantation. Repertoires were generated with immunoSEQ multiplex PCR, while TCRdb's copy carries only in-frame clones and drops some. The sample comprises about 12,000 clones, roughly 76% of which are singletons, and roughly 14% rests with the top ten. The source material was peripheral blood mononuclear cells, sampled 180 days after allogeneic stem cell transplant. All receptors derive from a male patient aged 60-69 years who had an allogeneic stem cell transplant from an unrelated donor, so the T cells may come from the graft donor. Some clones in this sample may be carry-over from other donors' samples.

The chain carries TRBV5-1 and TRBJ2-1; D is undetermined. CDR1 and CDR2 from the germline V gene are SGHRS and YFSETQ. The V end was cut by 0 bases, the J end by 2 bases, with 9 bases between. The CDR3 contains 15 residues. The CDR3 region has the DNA TGCGCCAGCAGCTTGGAACAGCCCACCTACAATGAGCAGTTCTTC. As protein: CASSLEQPTYNEQFF.

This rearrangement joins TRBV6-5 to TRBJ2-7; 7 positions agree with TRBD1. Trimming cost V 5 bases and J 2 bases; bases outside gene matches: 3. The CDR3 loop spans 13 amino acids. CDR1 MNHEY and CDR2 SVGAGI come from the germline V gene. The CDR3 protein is CASSRGQTYEQYF. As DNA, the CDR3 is TGTGCCAGCAGTCGGGGACAGACCTACGAGCAGTACTTC.

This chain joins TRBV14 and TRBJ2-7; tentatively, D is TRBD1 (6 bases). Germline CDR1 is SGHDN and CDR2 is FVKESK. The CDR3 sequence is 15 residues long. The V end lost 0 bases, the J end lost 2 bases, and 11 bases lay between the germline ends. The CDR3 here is CASSQDLGATYEQYF. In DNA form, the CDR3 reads TGTGCCAGCAGCCAAGATTTGGGGGCGACCTACGAGCAGTACTTC.

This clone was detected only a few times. The CDR3 nucleotides read TGTGCCAGCGGTCCTTCGGGGGGGTTCGGTGGCTACACCTTC. Translated, it gives CASGPSGGFGGYTF. The chain joins TRBV6-5 to TRBJ1-2; possibly TRBD1 for D (5 bases). Between the trimmed V and J ends, which lost 8 bases and 7 bases, there was a span of 20 bases. This CDR3 is 14 amino acids long. Per the germline V gene, CDR1 is MNHEY and CDR2 is SVGAGI.

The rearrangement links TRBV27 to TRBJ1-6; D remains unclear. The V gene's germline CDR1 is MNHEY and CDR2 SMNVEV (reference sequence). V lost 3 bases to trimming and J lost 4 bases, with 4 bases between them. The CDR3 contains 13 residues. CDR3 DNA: TGTGCCAGCAGTTTCCAATATAATTCACCCCTCCACTTT. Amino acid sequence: CASSFQYNSPLHF.

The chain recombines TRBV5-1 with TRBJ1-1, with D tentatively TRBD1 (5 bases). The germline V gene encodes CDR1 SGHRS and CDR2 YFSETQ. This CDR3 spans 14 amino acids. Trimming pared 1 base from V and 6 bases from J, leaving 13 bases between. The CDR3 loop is CASSLSPGEAEAFF. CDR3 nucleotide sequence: TGCGCCAGCAGCTTGTCTCCGGGGGAGGCTGAAGCTTTCTTT.

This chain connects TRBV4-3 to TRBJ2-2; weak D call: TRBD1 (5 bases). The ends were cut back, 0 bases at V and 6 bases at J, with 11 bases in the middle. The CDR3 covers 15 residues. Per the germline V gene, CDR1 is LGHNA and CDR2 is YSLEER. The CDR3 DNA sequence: TGCGCCAGCAGCCAAGATTACAGGTTGGCCGGGGAGCTGTTTTTT. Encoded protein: CASSQDYRLAGELFF.

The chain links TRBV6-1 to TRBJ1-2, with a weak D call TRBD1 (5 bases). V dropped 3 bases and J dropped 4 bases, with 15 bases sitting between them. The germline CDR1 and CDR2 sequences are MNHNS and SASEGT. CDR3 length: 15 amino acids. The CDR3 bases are TGTGCCAGCAGTGATGGGACGGAACTCGGCTATGGCTACACCTTC. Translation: CASSDGTELGYGYTF.

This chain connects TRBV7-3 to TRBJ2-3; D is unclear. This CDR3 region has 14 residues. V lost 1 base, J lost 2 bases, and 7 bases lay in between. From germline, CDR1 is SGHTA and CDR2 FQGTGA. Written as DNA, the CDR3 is TGTGCCAGCAGCTTAAACTCCAACACAGATACGCAGTATTTT. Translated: CASSLNSNTDTQYF.

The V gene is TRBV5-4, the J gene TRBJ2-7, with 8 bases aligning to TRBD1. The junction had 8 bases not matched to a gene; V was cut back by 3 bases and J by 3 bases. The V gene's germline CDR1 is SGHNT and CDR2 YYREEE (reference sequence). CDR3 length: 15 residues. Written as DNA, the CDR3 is TGTGCCAGCAGCTCCGCGGGACAGGAGCGCTACGAGCAGTACTTC. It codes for CASSSAGQERYEQYF.